This entry is about one T cell receptor beta chain. Antigen: not known. This sample stems from a study of CD8 T cells in ankylosing spondylitis. Study-level results: Disease-associated clones were CD8+ and fairly uncommon in peripheral blood. Clones linked to disease were reported to show significant enrichment in matched ankylosing spondylitis synovial fluid. A motif in TCR beta, a set of 8 or 9 highly homologous variants, appeared characteristic of ankylosing spondylitis blood.

The V and J ends lost 1 base and 9 bases respectively, with 7 bases between them. The CDR3 is made up of 12 amino acids. As the method for making TCR beta libraries, quantitative 5'-RACE with molecular barcodes was used. Each CDR3 protein is one row after TCRdb ran MiXCR on the 5' RACE reads. Of about 190,000 distinct CDR3 sequences listed, 10% to 15% were seen once; the top ten hold about 11%. The sample was blood, either unsorted or a sorted T cell fraction (not recorded which). The origin of this receptor is a female donor with ankylosing spondylitis or in good health (not recorded which). The gene calls are TRBV12-3 or TRBV12-4 and TRBJ2-1; tentative D call: TRBD2 (5 bases). CDR3 in DNA: TGTGCCAGCAGTTTAGGCGAGGGTGAGCAGTTCTTC. It yields the protein CASSLGEGEQFF.